This entry lists 19 T cell receptor beta chains sequenced from one sample in a study of blood T cell repertoires in COVID-19 (dated by TCRdb to 2019 to 2021). Library generation was performed with the immunoSEQ multiplex PCR assay. TCRdb limited this immuneACCESS table to in-frame rearrangements with V and J called. A share of clones is missing; checked studies link under half to unresolved V genes, and the rest is unexplained. The sample data list fewer than 650,000 clones, and 85% to 90% of these were observed just once. The ten largest account for about 8% of the sample. Material for sequencing was peripheral blood. These receptors were obtained from a woman aged 50 to 60 with COVID-19, enrolled during active disease.

The chain employs TRBV19 and TRBJ1-2; D remains unclear. V lost 3 bases and J lost 2, with 10 bases in between. CDR3 size: 14 residues. Germline lookup yields CDR1 LNHDA and CDR2 SQIVND (reference sequence). CDR3 coding DNA: TGTGCCAGTAGTATGGAGGGAAGCAACTATGGCTACACCTTC. Its protein is CASSMEGSNYGYTF. Based on the CDR3 plus reference TRBV19 and TRBJ1-2, the full variable domain is DGGITQSPKYLFRKEGQNVTLSCEQNLNHDAMYWYRQDPGQGLRLIYYSQIVNDFQKGDIAEGYSVSREKKESFPLTVTSAQKNPTAFYLCASSMEGSNYGYTFGSGTRLTVV.

Concerning this clone itself: The sample contains more than one DNA sequence encoding this CDR3. This chain links TRBV19 with TRBJ1-5; D remains ambiguous. V lost 0 bases to trimming and J lost 5 bases, with 5 bases between them. Germline assignment: CDR1 LNHDA and CDR2 SQIVND (reference sequence). The CDR3 loop spans 13 amino acids. Here the CDR3 reads CASSIDRDQPQHF. The CDR3 DNA reads TGTGCCAGTAGTATAGACCGTGATCAGCCCCAGCATTTT.

As for this clone: The conserved closing phenylalanine or tryptophan is absent in this CDR3, likely reflecting a read error. The DNA is omitted, as the CDR3 cannot be located on it reliably, and the CDR3 follows TCRdb's listing. The gene calls are TRBV20-1 and TRBJ1-2; the table's D call TRBD1 went unverified against the DNA. In germline, CDR1 is DFQATT, CDR2 SNEGSKA (reference sequence). The CDR3 is 11 amino acids in total, end residues counted. CDR3 sequence: CSARGTGGLSV.

This chain links TRBV5-1 with TRBJ2-5; D not resolved. Looked up from germline, CDR1 is SGHRS and CDR2 is YFSETQ. Trimming removed 4 bases from V and 0 bases from J, with 4 bases in between. There are 12 residues in the CDR3. In DNA, the CDR3 is TGCGCCAGCAGCCCTGACCAAGAGACCCAGTACTTC. Translated, it gives CASSPDQETQYF.

V is TRBV6-5 and J is TRBJ1-5; D is unclear. Germline-derived CDR1 and CDR2 are MNHEY and SVGAGI. V gave up 6 bases and J gave up 4 bases, with 10 bases separating them. CDR3 size: 13 residues. As DNA, the CDR3 is TGTGCCAGCAGCGGGGATCCGAATCAGCCCCAGCATTTT. Amino acid sequence: CASSGDPNQPQHF.

This chain uses TRBV29-1 with TRBJ1-1; no definite D call. The CDR3 extends over 13 amino acids. The V end was cut by 7 bases, the J end by 4 bases, with 16 bases between. Germline lookup yields CDR1 SQVTM and CDR2 ANQGSEA. Here the CDR3 reads CSAAEGESTEAFF. The CDR3 DNA is TGCAGCGCCGCAGAGGGAGAGAGCACTGAAGCTTTCTTT.

The V call is TRBV25-1, the J call TRBJ2-2; 7 positions agree with TRBD1. The V segment lost 3 bases and the J segment 1 base; nucleotides outside the gene matches: 8. Germline CDR1 is MGHDK and CDR2 is SYGVNS. The CDR3 has 17 amino acids. The CDR3 here is CASSDLGQARNTGELFF. The CDR3 region has the DNA TGTGCCAGCAGTGACCTCGGACAGGCGCGGAACACCGGGGAGCTGTTTTTT.

This clone was observed once. The V gene is TRBV28, the J gene TRBJ2-1; D remains unclear. The CDR3 length is 13 residues. Germline CDR1 is MDHEN and CDR2 is SYDVKM. The V end was cut by 2 bases, the J end by 3 bases, with 5 bases between. CDR3 amino acids: CASSLPVYNEQFF. The CDR3 DNA follows: TGTGCCAGCAGTTTACCAGTCTACAATGAGCAGTTCTTC.

The chain combines TRBV18 with TRBJ1-2, with a weak D call TRBD1 (5 bases). Per the germline V gene, CDR1 is KGHSH and CDR2 is LQKENI. This CDR3 is built from 15 residues. V was shortened by 3 bases and J by 0 bases, with 11 bases between the two germline ends. The CDR3 protein is CASSPAGGTNYGYTF. The CDR3 DNA is TGTGCCAGCTCACCCGCGGGGGGAACTAACTATGGCTACACCTTC.

This clone was counted once. The chain carries TRBV18 and TRBJ1-1; D uncertain. V was pared by 3 bases and J by 6 bases, with 8 bases between. The CDR3 has 12 residues. The germline V gene encodes CDR1 KGHSH and CDR2 LQKENI. The DNA for the CDR3 is TGTGCCAGCTCACCGGAGGGTTCTGAAGCTTTCTTT. This sequence encodes CASSPEGSEAFF.

The chain uses TRBV27 and TRBJ2-3; D is unresolved. The CDR3 runs to 16 residues. Looked up from germline, CDR1 is MNHEY and CDR2 is SMNVEV (reference sequence). V was clipped by 5 bases and J by 0 bases, with 15 bases between them. Here the CDR3 DNA reads TGTGCCAGCAGTACCCTAGAGGAGTGGAGCACAGATACGCAGTATTTT. Protein sequence: CASSTLEEWSTDTQYF.

The genes are TRBV7-9 and TRBJ1-5; 7 bases are shared with TRBD1. CDR3 length: 17 amino acids. Germline-derived CDR1 and CDR2 are SEHNR and FQNEAQ (reference sequence). V lost 4 bases and J lost 5; bases outside the gene matches: 14. As DNA, the CDR3 is TGTGCCAGCAGCTCTAACCGGGACAGTAGAATCGATCAGCCCCAGCATTTT. As protein: CASSSNRDSRIDQPQHF.

This chain uses TRBV5-1 with TRBJ1-6; 7 bases fit TRBD1. Per the germline V gene, CDR1 is SGHRS and CDR2 is YFSETQ. The CDR3 runs to 15 residues. V lost 3 bases and J lost 6; bases outside the gene matches: 6. The CDR3 reads CASSSWAGGNSPLHF. CDR3 DNA: TGCGCCAGCAGCTCCTGGGCAGGGGGTAATTCACCCCTCCACTTT.

This chain links TRBV7-2 with TRBJ2-1; D is perhaps TRBD2 (5 bases). This CDR3 region has 13 residues. Trimming left V 5 bases short and J 10 bases short, with 15 bases between. CDR1 SGHTA and CDR2 FQGNSA come from the germline V gene. The CDR3 nucleotides are TGTGCCAGCAGCGCCGGGGTCGTGACGGAGCAGTTCTTC. This encodes CASSAGVVTEQFF.

This rearrangement joins TRBV4-2 to TRBJ2-2, with 12 positions matching TRBD2. Germline values: CDR1 LGHNA, CDR2 YNFKEQ. J lost 7 bases, V lost 0 bases, and 3 bases had no gene match. The length of the CDR3 is 16 residues. CDR3 residues: CASSQDEGLAGGELFF. In nucleotides, the CDR3 is TGTGCCAGCAGCCAAGATGAGGGACTAGCGGGCGGGGAGCTGTTTTTT.

The chain couples TRBV5-4 to TRBJ1-2; perhaps TRBD1 as D (6 bases). Trimming shortened V by 4 bases and J by 4 bases, and 11 bases separated the two germline ends. Germline values: CDR1 SGHNT, CDR2 YYREEE (reference sequence). This CDR3 spans 13 amino acids. CDR3 sequence: CASSVEGGYGYTF. DNA for the CDR3: TGTGCCAGCAGCGTCGAAGGGGGCTATGGCTACACCTTC. The full variable domain, completed using reference TRBV5-4 and TRBJ1-2, is ETGVTQSPTHLIKTRGQQVTLRCSSQSGHNTVSWYQQALGQGPQFIFQYYREEENGRGNFPPRFSGLQFPNYSSELNVNALELDDSALYLCASSVEGGYGYTFGSGTRLTVV.

This chain uses TRBV19 with TRBJ1-5, with D unresolved. Per germline, CDR1 LNHDA and CDR2 SQIVND (reference sequence). Deletions cut 5 bases from V and 5 bases from J, with 13 bases between. The CDR3 spans 14 residues. CDR3 region: CASSVPTGYQPQHF. The CDR3 DNA is TGTGCCAGTAGTGTTCCCACGGGATATCAGCCCCAGCATTTT.

In this sample, this clone turned up once. The chain couples TRBV6-5 to TRBJ1-1; 8 nucleotides line up with TRBD1. Germline V gives CDR1 MNHEY, CDR2 SVGAGI. The ends lost 6 bases at V and 4 bases at J; junction bases unmatched: 7. The CDR3 runs 14 residues. CDR3 in amino acids: CASSRGQAGTEAFF. The CDR3, as DNA: TGTGCCAGCAGCCGGGGACAGGCCGGCACTGAAGCTTTCTTT.

This CDR3 is CASRPGTSGGAQETQYF. The CDR3, as DNA: TGTGCCAGCAGGCCGGGGACTAGCGGGGGGGCCCAAGAGACCCAGTACTTC. This chain uses TRBV11-2 with TRBJ2-5, with TRBD2 identical over 16 bases. The CDR3 runs to 17 residues. Germline V gene data show CDR1 as SGHAT and CDR2 as FQNNGV. V lost 6 bases to trimming and J lost 1 base; unmatched junction nucleotides: 5.